This TCR beta chain is from a study of blood T cell repertoires in COVID-19. Study at large: Collection of acute and convalescent COVID-19 samples took place in the United States, Italy and Spain. PBMCs, B-cell-depleted T cells, or T cells were the source of the cDNA or gDNA that made up the material.

V lost 5 bases to trimming and J lost 4 bases, with 15 bases between them. Germline CDR1 SGHTA, CDR2 FQGNSA. CDR3 length: 14 residues. As handled by the study authors: Scientists estimated how many nucleated cells there were by amplifying reference gene primers. Sequencing used immunoSEQ multiplex PCR; TCRdb keeps in-frame clones, though not all of them. D and trimming come from the DNA, and the V and J calls and clone size come from that table. This repertoire shows about 55,000 clones, 85% found once; its top ten account for roughly 13%. V and J are TRBV7-2 and TRBJ2-7; D is perhaps TRBD2 (6 bases). This sequence was found in a human donor in a cohort sampled during active COVID-19. Sequencing was carried out using peripheral blood. The CDR3 protein is CASSLQYGGYEQYF. CDR3 DNA sequence: TGTGCCAGCAGCCTCCAGTACGGAGGGTACGAGCAGTACTTC. The full variable domain, in which reference TRBV7-2 and TRBJ2-7 provide the parts outside the CDR3, is GAGVSQSPSNKVTEKGKDVELRCDPISGHTALYWYRQSLGQGLEFLIYFQGNSAPDKSGLPSDRFSAERTGGSVSTLTIQRTQQEDSAVYLCASSLQYGGYEQYFGPGTRLTVT.